One sample yielded the 2 T cell receptor beta chains listed below, sequenced in a study of vaccination effects on CD4 cells after COVID-19. Their target antigens are unknown. Measured with immunoSEQ multiplex PCR; TCRdb has only the in-frame clones, and not every one. The data hold some 31,000 clones, with 60% to 75% observed a single time. ViraFEST assay sequencing came after antigen-specific CD4+ T cells were expanded with viral peptide pools. Subsequent to a culture period of 10 to 11 days, CD4+ T cells were isolated. Vaccinated participants had no history of SARS-CoV-2 infection and tested negative for nucleocapsid antibodies. Source: CD4+ T cells from PBMCs cultured with HCoV-OC43 spike peptides, taken before COVID-19 vaccination. Subset defined: HCoV-OC43 spike overlapping peptide pool stimulation. The receptors derive from a human donor who received a COVID-19 vaccine.

The chain links TRBV4-1 to TRBJ2-5, with D uncertain. V gave up 0 bases and J gave up 2 bases, with 7 bases separating them. CDR3 size: 14 residues. Looked up from germline, CDR1 is MGHRA and CDR2 is YSYEKL. CDR3 protein: CASSQDARQETQYF. The CDR3 coding sequence is TGCGCCAGCAGCCAAGATGCACGGCAAGAGACCCAGTACTTC.

V usage is TRBV18 and J usage is TRBJ1-1; TRBD1 is a possible D gene (5 bases). The CDR3 runs 14 residues. The V end was cut by 3 bases, the J end by 1 base, with 9 bases between. The germline V gene encodes CDR1 KGHSH and CDR2 LQKENI. CDR3 sequence reads: CASSPNTGNTEAFF. The DNA of the CDR3 is TGTGCCAGCTCACCGAACACAGGGAACACTGAAGCTTTCTTT.